A selection of T cell receptor beta chains follows, all from one sample in a study of blood T cells in healthy people across ages. TCRdb processed the 5' RACE reads anew with MiXCR; each CDR3 protein has one entry. This sample carries around 850,000 distinct CDR3 sequences, about 34% of them seen once, and the ten largest clones take 10% to 15%. The specimen was blood. The receptors derive from a man aged 18 to 30 in good health. Both conserved end residues are part of each CDR3. The D gene is left open where the match is weak. The listing skips clone size in some rows; elsewhere it reads once, few, many or a size class.

v_call	j_call	d_call	clone_size	cdr3_length	cdr3_nt	cdr3_aa
TRBV25-1	TRBJ1-1	-	-	11	TGTGCCAGCATCGGTACCAGTGAAGCTTTCTTT	CASIGTSEAFF
TRBV15	TRBJ2-5	TRBD1	few	16	TGTGCCACCAGCAATACGGACAGGCCCTCAAAAGAGACCCAGTACTTC	CATSNTDRPSKETQYF
TRBV4-1	TRBJ2-1	TRBD2	-	14	TGCGCCAGCAGCCCTGCGGGGGGGAACAATGAGCAGTTCTTC	CASSPAGGNNEQFF
TRBV18	TRBJ2-7	-	-	14	TGTGCCAGCTCACGGGACACGAGCTCCTACGAGCAGTACTTC	CASSRDTSSYEQYF
TRBV4-1	TRBJ1-2	TRBD1	-	15	TGCGCCAGCAGCCAAGTAGGGTTCGGGACAGGGGGCTACACCTTC	CASSQVGFGTGGYTF
TRBV4-2	TRBJ1-2	-	few	17	TGTGCCAGCAGCCAAGTACAAACGGGCACTTCAAGCGGGGGCTACACCTTC	CASSQVQTGTSSGGYTF
TRBV20-1	TRBJ2-2	TRBD1	-	15	TGCAGTGCTAGAGGGACAGGAACGAACACCGGGGAGCTGTTTTTT	CSARGTGTNTGELFF
TRBV5-1	TRBJ1-2	-	-	15	TGCGCCAGCAGCTTGGACGGATCCAGCACCTATGGCTACACCTTC	CASSLDGSSTYGYTF
TRBV3-1	TRBJ2-3	-	-	12	TGTGCCAGCAGCCAAGTGGCGTATACGCAGTATTTT	CASSQVAYTQYF
TRBV4-3	TRBJ2-3	-	-	16	TGCGCCAGCAGCCAAGAGTACAGGGAGGGCACAGATACGCAGTATTTT	CASSQEYREGTDTQYF
TRBV27	TRBJ2-5	TRBD2	few	16	TGTGCCAGCAGTCAGACCGCTAGCGGGGGTGAAGAGACCCAGTACTTC	CASSQTASGGEETQYF
TRBV27	TRBJ1-1	-	-	14	TGTGCCAGCAGTTTAGCGGGGGGGTTGACTGAAGCTTTCTTT	CASSLAGGLTEAFF
TRBV27	TRBJ2-1	-	-	12	TGTGCCAGCAGTTCGGGGGTCCATGAGCAGTTCTTC	CASSSGVHEQFF
TRBV12-3/TRBV12-4	TRBJ2-1	-	few	15	TGTGCCAGCAGCATACCGGGACGGGGCTACAATGAGCAGTTCTTC	CASSIPGRGYNEQFF
TRBV6-5	TRBJ1-1	-	-	13	TGTGCCACCCTCACCCCGGACGGGGGTGAAGCTTTCTTT	CATLTPDGGEAFF
TRBV2	TRBJ1-2	-	few	15	TGTGCCAGCAGTGAACAGCTTAGGGTTAACTATGGCTACACCTTC	CASSEQLRVNYGYTF
TRBV12-3/TRBV12-4	TRBJ2-3	TRBD2	-	15	TGTGCCAGCAGTCGACCTAGCGGGGGTGCAGATACGCAGTATTTT	CASSRPSGGADTQYF
TRBV6-5	TRBJ1-2	-	-	14	TGTGCCAGCAGATCCGGGACAAGAGCCTATGGCTACACCTTC	CASRSGTRAYGYTF
TRBV2	TRBJ1-5	-	once	14	TGTGCCAGCACTGACATCAAAGCGGGTCAGCCCCAGCATTTT	CASTDIKAGQPQHF
TRBV19	TRBJ1-2	TRBD1	-	17	TGTGCCAGTAGTACAAGGACAGGGGATCAGGGTAACTATGGCTACACCTTC	CASSTRTGDQGNYGYTF
TRBV4-1	TRBJ2-3	TRBD2	-	16	TGCGCCAGCAGCCAAGAACCTAGCGGGGGAGCGGAGACGCAGTATTTT	CASSQEPSGGAETQYF
TRBV10-3	TRBJ1-4	-	-	15	TGTGCCATCAGTGAAGGGGGGGCGGAAGGTGAAAAACTGTTTTTT	CAISEGGAEGEKLFF
TRBV5-1	TRBJ1-1	-	-	15	TGCGCCAGCAGCTTGAGCCCGACACCGAACACTGAAGCTTTCTTT	CASSLSPTPNTEAFF
TRBV18	TRBJ2-7	-	-	16	TGTGCCAGCTCACCCCGGGGCATGTCCTCAACCAATGAGCAGTACTTC	CASSPRGMSSTNEQYF
TRBV5-1	TRBJ1-4	-	few	14	TGCGCCAGCAGCTTCCGGGACGGGGAGGAAAAACTGTTTTTT	CASSFRDGEEKLFF
TRBV7-3	TRBJ2-7	-	-	13	TGTGCCAGCAGCTTAACCGAGGCCTACGAGCAGTACTTC	CASSLTEAYEQYF
TRBV29-1	TRBJ1-1	-	few	14	TGCAGCGTTGAAGAGTGGGCAGCGAACACTGAAGCTTTCTTT	CSVEEWAANTEAFF
TRBV5-6	TRBJ2-7	-	few	11	TGTGCCAGCACTTCTCACCACGAGCAGTACTTC	CASTSHHEQYF